Presented here are 20 T cell receptor beta chains from one specimen sequenced in a study of blood T cell repertoires in COVID-19. Clones were sequenced by immunoSEQ multiplex PCR, and TCRdb holds only the in-frame ones, with some missing. The profile shows approximately 300,000 clones, 86% of them singletons. The sequenced sample was peripheral blood. These TCRs come from a woman between 50 and 59 years old with acute or convalescent COVID-19.

The chain uses TRBV24-1 and TRBJ2-1; 10 bases agree with TRBD1. Germline values: CDR1 KGHDR, CDR2 SFDVKD. The CDR3 totals 17 residues. The J segment lost 5 bases and the V segment lost 4 bases, leaving 10 bases of the junction unmatched. CDR3 DNA sequence: TGTGCCACCAGTGACTCTACCCGGGACAGGGGCCACAATGAGCAGTTCTTC. It yields the protein CATSDSTRDRGHNEQFF.

V and J are TRBV28 and TRBJ1-5; 9 nucleotides match TRBD1. The CDR3 is 17 residues long. Germline V gene sequence: CDR1 MDHEN, CDR2 SYDVKM. J lost 6 bases, V lost 5 bases, and 14 bases had no gene match. CDR3 sequence (DNA): TGTGCCAGCAGTCTGACGGGGGCAGGACAGGGGCGTCAGCCCCAGCATTTT. Translation gives CASSLTGAGQGRQPQHF.

The chain is built from TRBV6-2 or TRBV6-3 and TRBJ2-7, with D unresolved. Germline CDR1 reads MNHEY; CDR2 reads SVGEGT. V was pared by 6 bases and J by 1 base, with 31 bases between. This CDR3 comprises 20 residues. The CDR3 reads CASSLRPLSGRRRFSYEQYF. In DNA, the CDR3 is TGTGCCAGCAGCTTACGCCCCCTATCTGGGCGCCGCCGATTTTCCTACGAGCAGTACTTC.

The V and J genes are TRBV29-1 and TRBJ2-2, with a possible D match to TRBD1 (6 bases). Deletions cut 5 bases from V and 6 bases from J, with 10 bases between. CDR3 size: 12 residues. The germline gives CDR1 SQVTM, CDR2 ANQGSEA. CDR3 DNA sequence: TGCAGCGTTTGGACAGTTTCCGGGGAGCTGTTTTTT. Its protein is CSVWTVSGELFF.

The V call is TRBV11-1, the J call TRBJ2-7; tentatively, D is TRBD1 (6 bases). The CDR3 extends over 11 amino acids. V lost 7 bases to trimming and J lost 3 bases, with 7 bases between them. CDR1 and CDR2 from the germline V gene are SGHAT and FQDESV (reference sequence). As DNA, the CDR3 is TGTGCCAGCACCAGGGGCTACGAGCAGTACTTC. As protein: CASTRGYEQYF.

This clone was seen more than once but under ten times. The chain couples TRBV12-3 or TRBV12-4 to TRBJ2-7; 9 positions match TRBD1. With 7 bases clipped from V and 3 bases from J, the junction kept 4 bases outside the gene matches. This CDR3 comprises 13 residues. CDR3 amino acids: CASTTGQGYEQYF. CDR3 DNA: TGTGCCAGCACCACGGGACAGGGCTACGAGCAGTACTTC.

The chain recombines TRBV11-2 with TRBJ1-2, with D uncertain. This CDR3 is 13 amino acids long. The V gene's germline CDR1 is SGHAT and CDR2 FQNNGV. Trimming removed 7 bases from V and 0 bases from J, with 9 bases in between. CDR3 sequence reads: CASTSDANYGYTF. The CDR3 DNA reads as TGTGCCAGCACCAGCGACGCTAACTATGGCTACACCTTC.

This chain joins TRBV3-1 (or the pseudogene TRBV3-2) and TRBJ2-1; 7 positions agree with TRBD1. This CDR3 contains 16 residues. Per the germline V gene, CDR1 is LGHDT and CDR2 is YNNKEL (reference sequence). The V segment lost 4 bases and the J segment 2 bases; nucleotides outside the gene matches: 8. The CDR3 nucleotides read TGTGCCAGCAGCCCCCAAACAGGGGTCCCCTACAATGAGCAGTTCTTC. This codes for CASSPQTGVPYNEQFF.

This clone came up a few times. The chain recombines TRBV7-2 with TRBJ1-5; TRBD1 aligns across 9 bases. The CDR3 sequence is 15 residues long. The ends lost 1 base at V and 4 bases at J; junction bases unmatched: 2. CDR1 SGHTA and CDR2 FQGNSA come from the germline V gene. CDR3 sequence: CASSLVGTGNQPQHF. The CDR3 DNA reads TGTGCCAGCAGCTTAGTTGGGACAGGGAATCAGCCCCAGCATTTT.

J is TRBJ2-3 and V is TRBV3-1 (or the pseudogene TRBV3-2), with 7 nucleotides matching TRBD2. V trimming: 0 bases; J trimming: 5 bases; junction bases outside the gene matches: 8. CDR3 length equals 16 residues. In germline, CDR1 is LGHDT, CDR2 YNNKEL (reference sequence). CDR3 region: CASSQDLWTRVDTQYF. In nucleotides, the CDR3 is TGTGCCAGCAGCCAAGATCTGTGGACTAGAGTAGATACGCAGTATTTT.

The chain couples TRBV5-1 to TRBJ1-5, with D unresolved. Germline CDR1 and CDR2: SGHRS and YFSETQ. This CDR3 has 14 amino acids. Trimming pared 0 bases from V and 7 bases from J, leaving 11 bases between. CDR3 nucleotides: TGCGCCAGCAGCTTGGAATCGGGGAGCCAGCCCCAGCATTTT. It encodes CASSLESGSQPQHF.

The chain links TRBV28 to TRBJ2-7; TRBD2 matches at 7 bases. Looked up from germline, CDR1 is MDHEN and CDR2 is SYDVKM. CDR3 length: 14 amino acids. The V and J ends lost 6 bases and 4 bases, in that order; junction bases with no gene match: 9. CDR3 protein: CASRASGGSYEQYF. The CDR3 DNA is TGTGCCAGCAGAGCATCCGGCGGGAGTTACGAGCAGTACTTC.

V gene TRBV7-9 combines with J gene TRBJ2-5; D is perhaps TRBD2 (5 bases). Deletions cut 1 base from V and 1 base from J, with 13 bases between. The CDR3 covers 16 residues. Germline V gene lookup returns CDR1 SEHNR and CDR2 FQNEAQ (reference sequence). In nucleotides, the CDR3 is TGTGCCAGCAGCTTAGGAAGGTCGAGGGCCCAAGAGACCCAGTACTTC. Amino acids: CASSLGRSRAQETQYF.

The rearrangement links TRBV28 to TRBJ1-1; 10 bases fit TRBD1. This CDR3 region has 14 residues. V lost 6 bases, J lost 3 bases, and 4 bases stayed unmatched. Germline values: CDR1 MDHEN, CDR2 SYDVKM. The CDR3 spells CASRRGTGDTEAFF. As DNA, the CDR3 is TGTGCCAGCAGGAGAGGGACAGGGGACACTGAAGCTTTCTTT.

The chain has TRBV5-1 and TRBJ1-1; D is possibly TRBD1 (6 bases). The CDR3 runs to 14 residues. The ends were cut back, 2 bases at V and 1 base at J, with 9 bases in the middle. CDR1 and CDR2 (germline): SGHRS, YFSETQ. The CDR3 DNA reads as TGCGCCAGCAGCTTATGGACAGAGAACACTGAAGCTTTCTTT. Encoded protein: CASSLWTENTEAFF.

This sequence joins TRBV7-2 and TRBJ2-1; D possibly corresponds to TRBD1 (7 bases). In germline, CDR1 is SGHTA, CDR2 FQGNSA. The CDR3 covers 16 residues. V was shortened by 5 bases and J by 7 bases, with 21 bases between the two germline ends. CDR3: CASSQTQGGLRNEQFF. The CDR3 coding sequence is TGTGCCAGCAGCCAAACCCAGGGGGGTCTTCGAAATGAGCAGTTCTTC.

V gene TRBV27 combines with J gene TRBJ2-1, with 7 bases that match TRBD1. V was pared by 6 bases and J by 0 bases, with 8 bases of the junction left unmatched. CDR1 and CDR2 from the germline V gene are MNHEY and SMNVEV (reference sequence). There are 16 residues in the CDR3. The CDR3 coding sequence is TGTGCCAGCAGGACTTTCACAGGGGACTCCTACAATGAGCAGTTCTTC. Translated, it gives CASRTFTGDSYNEQFF.

This clone has a single count. In DNA form, the CDR3 reads TGTGCCAGCAGTTGGGACAGGAAAGAGACCCAGTACTTC. Amino acid sequence: CASSWDRKETQYF. This rearrangement joins TRBV12-3 or TRBV12-4 to TRBJ2-5; 8 positions match TRBD1. The CDR3 length is 13 residues. Trimming at V came to 4 bases and at J to 3 bases, leaving 1 base not matched to a gene.

The sample holds one count of this clone. The V and J genes are TRBV6-5 and TRBJ2-5; D is ambiguous. V was clipped by 5 bases and J by 1 base, with 14 bases between them. This CDR3 has 15 residues. Germline loops: CDR1 MNHEY, CDR2 SVGAGI. DNA for the CDR3: TGTGCCAGCAGTCGCGACACAGCCAGCCAAGAGACCCAGTACTTC. This codes for CASSRDTASQETQYF.

The chain uses TRBV19 and TRBJ1-5; possibly TRBD1 for D (6 bases). V lost 3 bases and J lost 0, with 21 bases in between. CDR3 length: 19 amino acids. Germline V gene sequence: CDR1 LNHDA, CDR2 SQIVND (reference sequence). Here the CDR3 DNA reads TGTGCCAGTAGTATGCCGTCTTTACAGGGAGTATATAGCAATCAGCCCCAGCATTTT. It codes for CASSMPSLQGVYSNQPQHF.